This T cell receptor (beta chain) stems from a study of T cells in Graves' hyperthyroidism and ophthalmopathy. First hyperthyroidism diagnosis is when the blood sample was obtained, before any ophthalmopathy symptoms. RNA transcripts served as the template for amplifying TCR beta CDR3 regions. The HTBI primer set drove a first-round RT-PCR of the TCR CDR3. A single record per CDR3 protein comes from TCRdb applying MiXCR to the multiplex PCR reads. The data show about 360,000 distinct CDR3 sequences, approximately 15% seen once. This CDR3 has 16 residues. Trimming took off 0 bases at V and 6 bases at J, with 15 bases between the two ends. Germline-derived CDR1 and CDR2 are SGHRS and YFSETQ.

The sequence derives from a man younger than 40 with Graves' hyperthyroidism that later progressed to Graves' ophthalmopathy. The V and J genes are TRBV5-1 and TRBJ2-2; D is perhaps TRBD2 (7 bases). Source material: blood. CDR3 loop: CASSLEAGAGAGELFF. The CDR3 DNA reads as TGCGCCAGCAGCTTGGAGGCGGGGGCTGGGGCCGGGGAGCTGTTTTTT.